This is a list of T cell receptor beta chains from one sample in a study of blood T cells in healthy people across ages. A single record per CDR3 protein comes from TCRdb applying MiXCR to the 5' RACE reads. The sample gives about 780,000 distinct CDR3 sequences, about half of which show up once; around a sixth is in the top ten. The sample taken for sequencing was blood. All receptors derive from a man older than 75 in good health. Both conserved end residues are part of each CDR3. D genes are given only for firm matches. The listing skips clone size in some rows; elsewhere it reads once, few, many or a size class.

clone size: .
J gene: TRBJ2-1
V gene: TRBV7-2
D gene: .
CDR3 protein: CASSLGGLTYNNEQFF

clone size: .
J gene: TRBJ2-5
V gene: TRBV9
D gene: .
CDR3 protein: CASSGGRAYETQYF

clone size: .
J gene: TRBJ2-1
V gene: TRBV4-2
D gene: TRBD2
CDR3 protein: CASSRGTSTEQFF

clone size: .
J gene: TRBJ1-2
V gene: TRBV6-1
D gene: .
CDR3 protein: CASSVTVYGYTF

clone size: .
J gene: TRBJ2-7
V gene: TRBV5-1
D gene: TRBD2
CDR3 protein: CASRPGRAGLHEQYF

clone size: .
J gene: TRBJ2-5
V gene: TRBV5-1
D gene: TRBD2
CDR3 protein: CASSSPGLQETQYF

clone size: .
J gene: TRBJ1-4
V gene: TRBV28
D gene: .
CDR3 protein: CASKPDTTGTNEKLFF

clone size: .
J gene: TRBJ1-2
V gene: TRBV7-2
D gene: .
CDR3 protein: CASSLAATPYGYTF

clone size: once
J gene: TRBJ2-3
V gene: TRBV10-3
D gene: TRBD2
CDR3 protein: CAIGASGSTDTQYF

clone size: .
J gene: TRBJ1-5
V gene: TRBV2
D gene: .
CDR3 protein: CASSVRINNQPQHF

clone size: few
J gene: TRBJ2-4
V gene: TRBV6-1
D gene: TRBD1
CDR3 protein: CASIDRDRNIQYF

clone size: .
J gene: TRBJ2-6
V gene: TRBV24-1
D gene: .
CDR3 protein: CATGDAGANVLTF

clone size: .
J gene: TRBJ1-2
V gene: TRBV4-3
D gene: .
CDR3 protein: CASSQDLGDGYTF

clone size: .
J gene: TRBJ2-5
V gene: TRBV28
D gene: .
CDR3 protein: CASIKGAGQETQYF

clone size: .
J gene: TRBJ2-1
V gene: TRBV7-2
D gene: .
CDR3 protein: CASSLSGGTNNEQFF

clone size: .
J gene: TRBJ2-3
V gene: TRBV11-1
D gene: .
CDR3 protein: CASVPASTKTDTQYF

clone size: few
J gene: TRBJ2-1
V gene: TRBV29-1
D gene: .
CDR3 protein: CSVTLLAAARNNEQFF

clone size: .
J gene: TRBJ2-1
V gene: TRBV20-1
D gene: .
CDR3 protein: CSAPGQYFEQFF

clone size: .
J gene: TRBJ2-5
V gene: TRBV7-2
D gene: TRBD2
CDR3 protein: CASSSGLAGGSEETQYF

clone size: few
J gene: TRBJ2-1
V gene: TRBV30
D gene: .
CDR3 protein: CAWGSLLNEQFF

clone size: .
J gene: TRBJ2-1
V gene: TRBV2
D gene: TRBD2
CDR3 protein: CASSDQRGPYNEQFF

clone size: .
J gene: TRBJ2-7
V gene: TRBV3-1
D gene: .
CDR3 protein: CASSQGLTSSYKQYF

clone size: many
J gene: TRBJ2-5
V gene: TRBV29-1
D gene: TRBD1
CDR3 protein: CSAARTGDRETQYF

clone size: .
J gene: TRBJ2-6
V gene: TRBV7-3
D gene: TRBD2
CDR3 protein: CASRVRASGSSGANVLTF

clone size: few
J gene: TRBJ2-1
V gene: TRBV3-1
D gene: TRBD2
CDR3 protein: CASSQTSGRQNEQFF

clone size: .
J gene: TRBJ2-5
V gene: TRBV5-1
D gene: TRBD2
CDR3 protein: CASSPTQLAGAGTQYF

clone size: .
J gene: TRBJ1-2
V gene: TRBV12-3/TRBV12-4
D gene: .
CDR3 protein: CASSIDRSYGYTF

clone size: .
J gene: TRBJ2-5
V gene: TRBV9
D gene: .
CDR3 protein: CASSVSGEETQYF

clone size: .
J gene: TRBJ2-3
V gene: TRBV24-1
D gene: .
CDR3 protein: CATSDGDLITDTQYF

clone size: .
J gene: .
V gene: TRBV27
D gene: .
CDR3 protein: CASSLSGGAVAEQYF

clone size: .
J gene: TRBJ2-1
V gene: TRBV7-9
D gene: .
CDR3 protein: CASSPRALYEQFF

clone size: few
J gene: TRBJ2-3
V gene: TRBV20-1
D gene: TRBD2
CDR3 protein: CSVPPASGRADTQYF

clone size: .
J gene: TRBJ2-5
V gene: TRBV18
D gene: TRBD2
CDR3 protein: CASSPSLGHTGGSYNEQYF

clone size: many
J gene: TRBJ2-7
V gene: TRBV2
D gene: .
CDR3 protein: CASQSTAYYEQYF

clone size: .
J gene: TRBJ2-7
V gene: TRBV20-1
D gene: .
CDR3 protein: CSARRQGLYEQYF

clone size: few
J gene: TRBJ2-1
V gene: TRBV4-2
D gene: TRBD2
CDR3 protein: CASSRTLPGTSGSRAYNEQFF

clone size: few
J gene: TRBJ2-7
V gene: TRBV28
D gene: .
CDR3 protein: CASTNDSPYEQYF

clone size: few
J gene: TRBJ2-7
V gene: TRBV9
D gene: TRBD2
CDR3 protein: CASSVVLGGEQYF

clone size: .
J gene: .
V gene: TRBV20-1
D gene: .
CDR3 protein: CSAEKGGLADEQYF

clone size: few
J gene: TRBJ2-1
V gene: TRBV4-2
D gene: TRBD1
CDR3 protein: CASSRDRVVNEQFF

clone size: .
J gene: TRBJ2-7
V gene: TRBV24-1
D gene: TRBD2
CDR3 protein: CATSDPTSGNNEQYF

clone size: .
J gene: TRBJ2-7
V gene: TRBV28
D gene: TRBD1
CDR3 protein: CASSLVSRDSTYEQYF

clone size: many
J gene: TRBJ2-3
V gene: TRBV15
D gene: .
CDR3 protein: CATSSGAGDTQYF

clone size: .
J gene: TRBJ2-3
V gene: TRBV11-3
D gene: .
CDR3 protein: CASSSYRGGTYTDTQYF

clone size: few
J gene: TRBJ2-1
V gene: TRBV29-1
D gene: .
CDR3 protein: CSVVRAYNEQFF

clone size: .
J gene: TRBJ2-4
V gene: TRBV7-2
D gene: TRBD1
CDR3 protein: CASSFSSGTGNIQYF

clone size: few
J gene: .
V gene: TRBV4-3
D gene: TRBD2
CDR3 protein: CASSQDALAGARPSSYNEQYF

clone size: .
J gene: TRBJ2-1
V gene: TRBV6-4
D gene: .
CDR3 protein: CASSGASHNEQFF

clone size: .
J gene: TRBJ1-1
V gene: TRBV27
D gene: .
CDR3 protein: CASLGNRVTEAFF

clone size: few
J gene: TRBJ2-7
V gene: TRBV9
D gene: .
CDR3 protein: CASSARDTVQSYEQYF

clone size: .
J gene: TRBJ2-1
V gene: TRBV7-3
D gene: .
CDR3 protein: CASSLNDVHEQFF

clone size: few
J gene: TRBJ2-1
V gene: TRBV20-1
D gene: TRBD2
CDR3 protein: CSARKFTSGSYNEQFF

clone size: few
J gene: TRBJ2-3
V gene: TRBV12-3/TRBV12-4
D gene: TRBD1
CDR3 protein: CASSQGTGAADTQYF

clone size: .
J gene: TRBJ2-2
V gene: TRBV24-1
D gene: .
CDR3 protein: CATSDLLRGNTGELFF